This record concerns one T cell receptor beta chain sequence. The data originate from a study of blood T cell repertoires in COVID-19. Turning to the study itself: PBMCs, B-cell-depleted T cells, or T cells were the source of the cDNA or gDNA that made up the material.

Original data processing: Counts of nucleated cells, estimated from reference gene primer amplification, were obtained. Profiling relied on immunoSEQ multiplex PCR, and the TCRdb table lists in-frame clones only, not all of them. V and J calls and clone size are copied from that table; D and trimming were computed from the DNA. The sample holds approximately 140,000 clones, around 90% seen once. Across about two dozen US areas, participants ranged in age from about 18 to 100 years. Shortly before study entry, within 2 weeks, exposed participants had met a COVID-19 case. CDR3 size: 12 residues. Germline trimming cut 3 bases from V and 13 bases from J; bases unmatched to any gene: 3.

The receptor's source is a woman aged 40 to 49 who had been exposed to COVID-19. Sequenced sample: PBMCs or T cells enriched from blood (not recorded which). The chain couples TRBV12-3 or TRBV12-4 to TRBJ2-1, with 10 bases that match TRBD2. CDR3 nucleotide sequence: TGTGCCAGCAGTTTTTGGACTAGCGGCCAGTTCTTC. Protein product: CASSFWTSGQFF.